This T cell receptor beta chain came from a study of T cells in Graves' hyperthyroidism and ophthalmopathy. Criteria for exclusion of patients were uncontrolled infection, other autoimmune disease, pregnancy or lactation. General study findings and limits: Ophthalmopathy was told apart from stable hyperthyroidism by a 13 V-J model. Most thyroid-expanded clonotypes above 0.001 were also found in blood.

About this clonotype: Its specificity is unknown.

Germline CDR1 is SQVTM and CDR2 is ANQGSEA. V lost 2 bases and J 0 bases, leaving 7 bases between the germline ends. CDR3 length: 13 amino acids. The investigators amplified TCR beta CDR3 regions from RNA transcripts. First-round RT-PCR of the TCR CDR3 relied on the HTBI primer set. One entry per CDR3 protein, called by TCRdb with MiXCR from the multiplex PCR reads. The profile shows 660,000 or so distinct CDR3 sequences, 45% of them singletons. The sequence derives from an adult man with Graves' disease, either hyperthyroidism or ophthalmopathy (not recorded which). Sequenced material: peripheral blood or thyroid tissue (not recorded which). The V gene is TRBV29-1, the J gene TRBJ2-5; unclear D gene. In DNA form, the CDR3 reads TGCAGCGTTGAATCCGGGTACCAAGAGACCCAGTACTTC. Translated, it gives CSVESGYQETQYF.